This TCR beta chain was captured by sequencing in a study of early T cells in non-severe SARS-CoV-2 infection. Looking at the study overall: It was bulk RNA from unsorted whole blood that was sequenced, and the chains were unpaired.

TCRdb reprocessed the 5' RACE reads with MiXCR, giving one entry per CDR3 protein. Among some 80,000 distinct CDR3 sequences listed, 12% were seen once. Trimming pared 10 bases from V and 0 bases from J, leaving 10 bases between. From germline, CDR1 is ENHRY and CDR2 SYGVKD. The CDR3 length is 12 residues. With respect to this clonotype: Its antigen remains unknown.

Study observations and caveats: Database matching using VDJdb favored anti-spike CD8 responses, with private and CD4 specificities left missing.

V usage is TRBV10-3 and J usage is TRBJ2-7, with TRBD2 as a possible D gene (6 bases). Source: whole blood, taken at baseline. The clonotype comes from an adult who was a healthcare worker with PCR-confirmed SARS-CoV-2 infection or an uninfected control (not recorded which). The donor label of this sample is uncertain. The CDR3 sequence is CATSVLSYEQYF. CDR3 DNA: TGTGCCACTAGCGTCCTCTCCTACGAGCAGTACTTC.